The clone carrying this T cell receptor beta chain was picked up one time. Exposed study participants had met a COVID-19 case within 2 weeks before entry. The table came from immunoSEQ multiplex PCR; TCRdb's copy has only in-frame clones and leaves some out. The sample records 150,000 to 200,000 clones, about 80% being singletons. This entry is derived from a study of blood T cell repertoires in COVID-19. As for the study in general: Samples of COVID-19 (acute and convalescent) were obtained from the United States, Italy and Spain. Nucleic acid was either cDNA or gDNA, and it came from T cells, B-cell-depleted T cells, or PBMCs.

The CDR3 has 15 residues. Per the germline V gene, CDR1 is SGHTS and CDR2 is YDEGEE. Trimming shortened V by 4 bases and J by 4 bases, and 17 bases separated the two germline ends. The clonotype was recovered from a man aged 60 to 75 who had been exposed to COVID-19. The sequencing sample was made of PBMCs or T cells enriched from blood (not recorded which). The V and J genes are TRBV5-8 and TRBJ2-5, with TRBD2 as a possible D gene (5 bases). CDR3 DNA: TGTGCCAGCAGCCTCGGCCGGGCCGGGGTAGAGACCCAGTACTTC. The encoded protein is CASSLGRAGVETQYF.